This T cell receptor beta chain was recovered during a study of blood T cell repertoires in COVID-19. This clone was found once. Original data processing: Estimation of nucleated cell counts relied on the amplification of reference gene primers. TCRdb's copy holds only in-frame clones and misses some; the assay was immunoSEQ multiplex PCR. D and trimming come from the DNA, and the V and J calls and clone size come from that table. The sample records roughly 70,000 clones, 90% being singletons. Patients at the Seattle site were enrolled during active infection and followed longitudinally. Germline V gene sequence: CDR1 LNHDA, CDR2 SQIVND (reference sequence). Trimming removed 5 bases from V and 2 bases from J; junction bases left unmatched: 9. There are 16 residues in the CDR3.

The sequencing input was peripheral blood. The sequence derives from a man aged 50 to 60 with COVID-19, enrolled during active disease. This chain connects TRBV19 to TRBJ1-5; the match to TRBD1 covers 7 bases. CDR3: CASSALGGYGNQPQHF. Here the CDR3 DNA reads TGTGCCAGTAGTGCCCTAGGGGGCTACGGCAATCAGCCCCAGCATTTT.